This TCR beta chain was retrieved from a study of cytomegalovirus exposure and HLA in healthy donors. Study context: The 90 to 150 validation repertoires, a later analysis reported, used the same platform as the approximately 670 repertoires from the first cohort.

This clone was observed a few times. The antigen remains undetermined. These donors were members of the approximately 120-subject validation cohort, a group separate from the roughly 670-subject first cohort. General study results and limits: Reportedly, cytomegalovirus status was diagnosed with high sensitivity and specificity.

Trimming cost V 0 bases and J 6 bases; bases outside gene matches: 5. Per germline, CDR1 SGHAT and CDR2 FQNNGV. The CDR3 runs 14 residues. Assay used: immunoSEQ multiplex PCR; TCRdb lists only in-frame clones, some missing. The data contain under 150,000 clones, around 90% of them singletons. This chain links TRBV11-2 with TRBJ2-7, with 7 nucleotides matching TRBD2. Sequenced input: PBMCs. The origin of this receptor is a man younger than 35 in good health and CMV-seropositive. The CDR3 protein is CASSLEAGVGEQYF. The CDR3 DNA is TGTGCCAGCAGCTTAGAGGCGGGAGTTGGCGAGCAGTACTTC.